This is a list of T cell receptor beta chains from one sample in a study of OX40 agonist ivuxolimab in advanced cancers. Repertoires were generated with immunoSEQ multiplex PCR, while TCRdb's copy carries only in-frame clones and drops some. Altogether 60,000 to 85,000 clones are present, roughly 90% being singletons, with the ten largest covering roughly 0.37%. The specimen was CD4+ or CD8+ T cells sorted from blood, collected in a trial of the OX40 agonist ivuxolimab. The receptors shown here come from an adult with an advanced solid tumor such as melanoma, head and neck, liver or kidney cancer. Each CDR3 is given with its conserved first and last residue. The order of the fields is D gene, clone size, V gene, CDR3 length, J gene, CDR3 protein, CDR3 DNA. The D gene is left open where the match is weak. Rows may omit the clone size; those that give it use once, few, many or a size class.

-,-,TRBV5-4,16,TRBJ2-1,CASSSRLDGPVGEQFF,TGTGCCAGCAGCTCCCGACTCGATGGACCGGTTGGTGAGCAGTTCTTC
-,-,TRBV6-5,12,TRBJ1-5,CASRGEGQPQHF,TGTGCCAGCAGGGGAGAGGGACAGCCCCAGCATTTT
TRBD2,-,TRBV5-4,17,TRBJ2-1,CASSASGGPSSYNEQFF,TGTGCCAGCAGCGCTAGCGGGGGGCCAAGCTCCTACAATGAGCAGTTCTTC
-,-,TRBV30,14,TRBJ2-3,CAWSVTGGADTQYF,TGTGCCTGGAGTGTAACAGGGGGGGCAGATACGCAGTATTTT
-,-,TRBV18,14,TRBJ2-5,CASSRAGPWETQYF,TGTGCCAGCTCACGAGCGGGCCCCTGGGAGACCCAGTACTTC
-,-,TRBV6-6,14,TRBJ1-4,CASSYSPGGEKLFF,TGTGCCAGCAGTTACAGTCCGGGAGGTGAAAAACTGTTTTTT
-,-,TRBV27,17,TRBJ2-3,CASTPAQRGSVTDTQYF,TGTGCCAGCACCCCGGCTCAGCGCGGTTCCGTCACAGATACGCAGTATTTT
-,-,TRBV7-7,14,TRBJ2-3,CASSLEVGADTQYF,TGTGCCAGCAGCTTAGAAGTGGGCGCAGATACGCAGTATTTT
-,-,TRBV5-4,15,TRBJ2-5,CASSRTDLSPETQYF,TGTGCCAGCAGCCGGACAGACCTCTCGCCAGAGACCCAGTACTTC
TRBD1,-,TRBV5-1,16,TRBJ2-2,CASSLAVTGDTGELFF,TGCGCCAGCAGCTTGGCCGTCACAGGGGACACCGGGGAGCTGTTTTTT
TRBD2,-,TRBV7-3,17,TRBJ2-2,CASSLRLAGGPTGELFF,TGTGCCAGCAGCTTACGTCTAGCGGGGGGGCCCACCGGGGAGCTGTTTTTT
-,-,TRBV7-8,14,TRBJ2-1,CASSLVRQAAEQFF,TGTGCCAGCAGCTTAGTCCGCCAGGCGGCTGAGCAGTTCTTC
-,-,TRBV28,16,TRBJ2-3,CASRPPGTASTDTQYF,TGTGCCAGCAGGCCCCCGGGAACGGCTAGCACAGATACGCAGTATTTT
-,-,TRBV5-4,14,TRBJ1-6,CASSEQLPNSPLHF,TGTGCCAGCAGCGAACAGTTACCTAATTCACCCCTCCACTTT
-,-,TRBV28,12,TRBJ1-1,CASRSQGREAFF,TGTGCCAGCAGGTCCCAGGGGCGGGAAGCTTTCTTT
TRBD2,few,TRBV10-3,17,TRBJ2-2,CAISESTLRGFGGELFF,TGTGCCATCAGTGAGTCGACGTTGCGGGGGTTTGGCGGGGAGCTGTTTTTT
-,-,TRBV4-3,16,TRBJ2-1,CASSQDWQGAYNEQFF,TGCGCCAGCAGCCAAGATTGGCAGGGCGCCTACAATGAGCAGTTCTTC
TRBD1,-,TRBV30,16,TRBJ1-2,CAQIGSTGYFNYGYTF,TGTGCCCAAATTGGATCGACAGGGTATTTTAATTATGGCTACACCTTC
TRBD1,-,TRBV6-4,15,TRBJ2-1,CASSPQGAEYNEQFF,TGTGCCAGCAGTCCACAGGGGGCTGAGTACAATGAGCAGTTCTTC
-,-,TRBV11-2,14,TRBJ1-2,CASSLVGPDRGYTF,TGTGCCAGCAGCTTAGTTGGCCCGGACAGAGGCTACACCTTC
-,-,TRBV11-2,13,TRBJ1-1,CASRGQSNTEAFF,TGTGCCAGCAGGGGACAAAGTAACACTGAAGCTTTCTTT
-,-,TRBV6-1,12,TRBJ2-2,CASDGGTGELFF,TGTGCCAGCGATGGGGGGACCGGGGAGCTGTTTTTT
-,few,TRBV4-3,15,TRBJ1-3,CASSQEVNTGNTIYF,TGCGCCAGCAGCCAAGAAGTAAACACTGGAAACACCATATATTTT
TRBD1,-,TRBV28,12,TRBJ2-7,CASLDRGHEQYF,TGTGCCAGCTTAGACAGGGGCCACGAGCAGTACTTC
-,-,TRBV5-1,13,TRBJ1-3,CASGLSSGNTIYF,TGCGCCAGCGGTTTAAGCTCTGGAAACACCATATATTTT
TRBD2,once,TRBV19,15,TRBJ2-2,CASSSGGAGTGELFF,TGTGCCAGCTCTAGCGGGGGCGCGGGCACCGGGGAGCTGTTTTTT
-,-,TRBV5-1,16,TRBJ2-3,CASSLGHITRTDTQYF,TGCGCCAGCAGCCTGGGACACATCACCCGCACAGATACGCAGTATTTT
-,once,TRBV6-6,12,TRBJ2-4,CASSRDKNIQYF,TGTGCCAGCAGTAGGGATAAAAACATTCAGTACTTC
-,-,TRBV28,15,TRBJ2-1,CASSPFAGTNNEQFF,TGTGCCAGCAGTCCGTTCGCCGGGACGAACAATGAGCAGTTCTTC